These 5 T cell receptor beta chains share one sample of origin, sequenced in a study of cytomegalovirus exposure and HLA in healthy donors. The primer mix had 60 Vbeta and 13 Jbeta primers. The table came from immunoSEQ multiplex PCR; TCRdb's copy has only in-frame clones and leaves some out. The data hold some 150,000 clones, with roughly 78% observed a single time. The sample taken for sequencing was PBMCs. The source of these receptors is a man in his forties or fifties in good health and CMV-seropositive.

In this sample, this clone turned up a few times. Written as DNA, the CDR3 is TGTGCCAGCAGTTACTCCAGGGGGGAATCTTTCTTT. Protein product: CASSYSRGESFF. The rearrangement links TRBV6-5 to TRBJ1-1; TRBD1 matches 7 bases. This CDR3 is 12 amino acids long. V shed 0 bases and J 12 bases; nucleotides not matched to a gene: 4. Germline lookup yields CDR1 MNHEY and CDR2 SVGAGI.

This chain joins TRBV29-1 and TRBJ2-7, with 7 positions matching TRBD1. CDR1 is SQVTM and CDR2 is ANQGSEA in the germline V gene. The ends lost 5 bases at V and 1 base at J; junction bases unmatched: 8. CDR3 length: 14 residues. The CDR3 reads CSVIPGQKSYEQYF. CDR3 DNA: TGCAGCGTTATTCCGGGACAGAAGTCCTACGAGCAGTACTTC.

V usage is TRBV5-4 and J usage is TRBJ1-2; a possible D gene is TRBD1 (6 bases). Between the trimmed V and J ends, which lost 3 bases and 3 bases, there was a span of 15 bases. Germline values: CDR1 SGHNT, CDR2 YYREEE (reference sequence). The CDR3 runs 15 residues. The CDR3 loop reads CASSSRGGADYGYTF. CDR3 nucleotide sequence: TGTGCCAGCAGCTCCCGTGGGGGGGCCGACTATGGCTACACCTTC.

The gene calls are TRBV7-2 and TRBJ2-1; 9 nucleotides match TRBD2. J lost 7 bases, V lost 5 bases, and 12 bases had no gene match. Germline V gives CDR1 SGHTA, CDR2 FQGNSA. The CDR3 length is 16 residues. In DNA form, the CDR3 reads TGTGCCAGCAGCACGCGGCTAGCGGGAATCTGGAATGAGCAGTTCTTC. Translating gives CASSTRLAGIWNEQFF.

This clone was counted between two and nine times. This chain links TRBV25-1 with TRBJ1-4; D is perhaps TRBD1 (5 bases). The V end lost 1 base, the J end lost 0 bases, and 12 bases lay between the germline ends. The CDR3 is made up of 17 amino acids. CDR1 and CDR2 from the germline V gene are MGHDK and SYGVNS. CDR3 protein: CASSESDSFATNEKLFF. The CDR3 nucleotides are TGTGCCAGCAGTGAATCAGACAGCTTCGCAACTAATGAAAAACTGTTTTTT.